The 20 T cell receptor beta chains below all came from one sample that was sequenced in a study of tumor-infiltrating lymphocytes in primary liver carcinoma. Germline DNA was extracted too, while blood RNA derived from unsorted whole blood. Synthesis of TCR beta cDNA was carried out from 500 ng total RNA with a constant-region primer. Each TCR beta library was derived from three nested multiplex PCR rounds that employed slightly modified ARM-PCR. The two initial PCR rounds, around 11 cycles each, used TRBV1-TRBV30 forward and C-beta reverse primers. From the multiplex PCR reads, TCRdb called clonotypes with MiXCR, one entry per CDR3 protein. The sample holds some 320,000 distinct CDR3 sequences, about 62% seen once. Source material: peripheral blood. These receptors were obtained from a man aged 35 to 55 with primary liver carcinoma and hepatitis B virus infection.

Concerning this clonotype itself: A read error may produce the germline difference seen at one junction end. The rearrangement uses TRBV5-6 and TRBJ2-3; 7 bases fit TRBD1. CDR3 length: 15 amino acids. The V gene's germline CDR1 is SGHDT and CDR2 YYEEEE. CDR3 protein: CASNLVGGNADTQYF. CDR3 nucleotides: TGTGCCAGCAACTTGGTAGGGGGCAACGCAGATACGCAGTATTTT.

The count of this clonotype is one. Germline is not matched at one junction end, which may reflect a read error. The chain carries TRBV5-1 and TRBJ2-3; TRBD1 is a possible D gene (5 bases). The germline CDR1 and CDR2 sequences are SGHRS and YFSETQ. The CDR3 has 12 amino acids. For the CDR3, the DNA is TGCGCCAGCAGCTGGAGCACAGGTACGCAGTATTTT. Its translation is CASSWSTGTQYF.

About this clonotype: Just one base apart from a much larger clone, this may be a read error. The chain has TRBV12-3 or TRBV12-4 and TRBJ2-5; the match to TRBD2 covers 8 bases. CDR3 length equals 15 residues. CDR3: CVSKPTSGFQETQYF. For the CDR3, the DNA is TGTGTCAGCAAGCCAACTAGCGGTTTCCAAGAGACCCAGTACTTC.

In this sample, this clonotype turned up many times. The CDR3, as DNA: TGTGCCAGCAGCCGCCAAAGGAATCCCTCCGGGGAGCTGTTTTTT. Translation: CASSRQRNPSGELFF. The chain has TRBV14 and TRBJ2-2; D is unresolved. CDR1 and CDR2 (germline): SGHDN, FVKESK. The CDR3 extends over 15 amino acids. Between the trimmed V and J ends, which lost 4 bases and 6 bases, there was a span of 15 bases.

As for this clonotype: A junction end diverges from the germline sequence, so it may reflect a read error. V is TRBV10-3 and J is TRBJ2-2, with D perhaps being TRBD1 or TRBD2 (6 bases each). Germline V CDR1 and CDR2: ENHRY, SYGVKD. CDR3 length: 13 amino acids. The CDR3 nucleotides are TGTGCGGGCGGGACTGGGGGCCCCGGGGAGCTGTTATTT. It yields the protein CAGGTGGPGELLF.

V usage is TRBV29-1 and J usage is TRBJ1-1; a possible D gene is TRBD1 (5 bases). This CDR3 region has 16 residues. Trimming took 7 bases from V and 1 from J, leaving 22 bases between them. Germline-derived CDR1 and CDR2 are SQVTM and ANQGSEA. Here the CDR3 reads CSAPRQGALRNTEAFF. The CDR3 DNA follows: TGCAGCGCCCCCAGGCAAGGGGCTTTGCGGAACACTGAAGCTTTCTTT.

A note on this clonotype: With a much larger clone just one base away, this may be a read error. V gene TRBV29-1 combines with J gene TRBJ2-7, with 7 bases fitting TRBD2. This CDR3 is 14 amino acids long. Looked up from germline, CDR1 is SQVTM and CDR2 is ANQGSEA. Losses at the gene ends were 4 bases for V and 5 bases for J; bases not matched to a gene: 11. CDR3 coding DNA: TGCAGCGTTGCGGTTGGAGTGGGAGGGAACGAGCAGTACTTC. Protein: CSVAVGVGGNEQYF.

In the case of this clonotype: At one end, the junction sequence differs from germline, possibly due to a read error. The chain links TRBV5-1 to TRBJ1-1; D possibly corresponds to TRBD1 (6 bases). The CDR3 consists of 15 residues. Germline values: CDR1 SGHRS, CDR2 YFSETQ. The DNA for the CDR3 is TGCGCCAGCAACTTGTTGGGGGCAGGTGGAACTGAAGCTTTCTTT. It codes for CASNLLGAGGTEAFF.

To note about this clonotype: A read error may be the cause here, since a much bigger clone is one base away. This sequence joins TRBV5-6 and TRBJ1-1; D is uncertain. Germline V CDR1 and CDR2: SGHDT, YYEEEE. This CDR3 is 11 amino acids long. The CDR3 coding sequence is TGTGCCGGCAGCGGCCGGGATGAAGCTTTCTTT. Its protein product is CAGSGRDEAFF.

Note on this clonotype: Sequence at one end of the junction differs from germline and may be a read error. The chain joins TRBV11-1 to TRBJ2-4; no definite D call. Germline CDR1 reads SGHAT; CDR2 reads FQDESV (reference sequence). The CDR3 has 11 residues. CDR3 DNA sequence: TGTGCTAGCAGCTCTGGAAACATTCAGTACTTC. As protein: CASSSGNIQYF.

This clonotype has only one observation. This may be a read error, as it is one base from a much larger clone. The chain joins TRBV6-2 or TRBV6-3 to TRBJ2-7; the D gene could be TRBD1 or TRBD2 (5 bases each). The germline gives CDR1 MNHEY, CDR2 SVGEGT. This CDR3 has 14 amino acids. The germline V and J ends were trimmed by 7 bases and 2 bases, with 15 bases remaining between them. CDR3: CASKDTGRTYEQYF. The DNA for the CDR3 is TGTGCCAGCAAAGATACGGGACGGACCTACGAGCAGTACTTC.

CDR3 region: CASSLNGAGEQYF. In DNA form, the CDR3 reads TGTGCCAGCAGCTTAAACGGGGCTGGGGAGCAGTACTTC. This rearrangement joins TRBV7-6 to TRBJ2-7, with D perhaps being TRBD1 or TRBD2 (5 bases each). The CDR3 sequence is 13 residues long. Between the trimmed V and J ends, which lost 2 bases and 7 bases, there was a span of 12 bases. Germline V gene data show CDR1 as SGHVS and CDR2 as FNYEAQ.

As regards this clonotype: Since a much larger clone is just one base distant, this may be a read error. J is TRBJ2-1 and V is TRBV6-5; D might be TRBD2 (6 bases). Trimming removed 2 bases from V and 4 bases from J, with 9 bases in between. The CDR3 loop spans 14 amino acids. The germline V gene has CDR1 MNHEY and CDR2 SVGAGI. CDR3 DNA sequence: TGTGCCAGCAGTTACGCTAGCGAGTACAATGAGCAGTTCTTC. It yields the protein CASSYASEYNEQFF.

This clonotype was counted a single time. The V call is TRBV5-8, the J call TRBJ2-1; possible D gene TRBD1, 6 bases. The CDR3 is made up of 12 amino acids. V lost 2 bases to trimming and J lost 9 bases, with 9 bases between them. Germline V gives CDR1 SGHTS, CDR2 YDEGEE. CDR3 residues: CASSLTGREQFF. In nucleotides, the CDR3 is TGTGCCAGCAGCTTAACAGGGCGTGAGCAGTTCTTC.

Comment on this clonotype: One junction end does not reproduce the germline sequence, and a read error may be involved. The rearrangement links TRBV11-3 to TRBJ2-5; possible D gene TRBD1, 6 bases. The CDR3 has 13 amino acids. From germline, CDR1 is SGHNT and CDR2 YENEEA. The CDR3 sequence is CASNFQGQVTQYF. The CDR3, as DNA: TGTGCCAGCAACTTTCAGGGGCAAGTGACCCAGTACTTC.

Ten or more counts support this clonotype. This sequence joins TRBV6-2 or TRBV6-3 and TRBJ2-7; 8 bases line up with TRBD2. With 3 bases clipped from V and 2 bases from J, the junction kept 3 bases outside the gene matches. The CDR3 is 14 amino acids. Germline lookup yields CDR1 MNHEY and CDR2 SVGEGT. CDR3 sequence: CASSYSGKTYEQYF. Written as DNA, the CDR3 is TGTGCCAGCAGTTATAGCGGGAAAACCTACGAGCAGTACTTC.

This clonotype appeared many times. The J gene is TRBJ2-2, the V gene TRBV5-5; 7 nucleotides match TRBD1. Per the germline V gene, CDR1 is SGHKS and CDR2 is YYEKEE (reference sequence). V trimming: 2 bases; J trimming: 7 bases; junction bases outside the gene matches: 2. The CDR3 has 13 amino acids. CDR3 sequence (DNA): TGTGCCAGCAGCTTACAGGGGTTCGGGGAGCTGTTTTTT. It yields the protein CASSLQGFGELFF. The variable domain in full, with the rest retrieved from reference TRBV5-5 and TRBJ2-2, is DAGVTQSPTHLIKTRGQQVTLRCSPISGHKSVSWYQQVLGQGPQFIFQYYEKEERGRGNFPDRFSARQFPNYSSELNVNALLLGDSALYLCASSLQGFGELFFGEGSRLTVL.

CDR3 residues: CAIMGTEGGNTGELFF. The CDR3 DNA reads TGTGCCATCATGGGGACAGAAGGTGGGAACACCGGGGAGCTGTTTTTT. This chain links TRBV10-3 with TRBJ2-2; 7 nucleotides align to TRBD1. Germline V gene sequence: CDR1 ENHRY, CDR2 SYGVKD. After removal of 7 bases from V and 1 base from J, the junction contained 9 bases not matched to a gene. This CDR3 spans 16 amino acids.

This clonotype was seen many times. The chain is built from TRBV6-2 or TRBV6-3 and TRBJ1-5; TRBD1 is a possible D gene (5 bases). This CDR3 is built from 18 residues. Trimming removed 5 bases at V and 0 bases at J, with 20 bases between. From germline, CDR1 is MNHEY and CDR2 SVGEGT. The DNA of the CDR3 is TGTGCCAGCAGTAACAGCTGGGGTATTAGGGGTAGCAATCAGCCCCAGCATTTT. The encoded protein is CASSNSWGIRGSNQPQHF.

This clonotype came up once. A single base separates this from a much larger clone, so it may be a read error. This sequence joins TRBV7-8 and TRBJ2-7; D ambiguous. In germline, CDR1 is SGHVS, CDR2 FQNEAQ. This CDR3 contains 14 residues. V dropped 7 bases and J dropped 4 bases, with 17 bases sitting between them. The chain's CDR3 is CASIRLSEGYEQYF. Written as DNA, the CDR3 is TGTGCCAGCATCCGTCTCTCGGAAGGGTACGAGCAGTACTTC.